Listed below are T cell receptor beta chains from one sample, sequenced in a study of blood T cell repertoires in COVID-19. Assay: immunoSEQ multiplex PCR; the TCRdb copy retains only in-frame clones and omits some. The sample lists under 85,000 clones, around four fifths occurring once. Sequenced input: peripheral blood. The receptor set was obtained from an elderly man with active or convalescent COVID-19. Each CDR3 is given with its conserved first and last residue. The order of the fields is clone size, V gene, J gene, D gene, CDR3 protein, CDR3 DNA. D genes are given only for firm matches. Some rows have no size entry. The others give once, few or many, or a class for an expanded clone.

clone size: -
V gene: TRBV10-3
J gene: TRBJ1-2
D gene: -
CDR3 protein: CAIRGVPPYGYTF
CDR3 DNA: TGTGCCATCAGAGGGGTCCCTCCTTATGGCTACACCTTC

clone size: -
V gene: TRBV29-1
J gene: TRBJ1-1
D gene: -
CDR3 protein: CSVVHPGLTEAFF
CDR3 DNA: TGCAGCGTCGTCCACCCAGGGCTCACTGAAGCTTTCTTT

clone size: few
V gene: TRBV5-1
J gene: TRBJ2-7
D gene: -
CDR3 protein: CASSLTGSSYEQYF
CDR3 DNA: TGCGCCAGCAGCTTGACAGGTAGCTCCTACGAGCAGTACTTC

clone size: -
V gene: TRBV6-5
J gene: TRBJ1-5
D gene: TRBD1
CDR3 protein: CASIIRQGHNQPQHF
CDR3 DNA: TGTGCCAGCATCATCAGACAGGGACACAATCAGCCCCAGCATTTT

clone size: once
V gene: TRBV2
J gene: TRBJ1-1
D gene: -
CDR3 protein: CASRRVVNTEAFF
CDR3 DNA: TGTGCCAGCAGGAGGGTGGTGAACACTGAAGCTTTCTTT

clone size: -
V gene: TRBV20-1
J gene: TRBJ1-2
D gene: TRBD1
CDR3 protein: CSADRGGYTF
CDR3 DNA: TGCAGTGCTGACAGGGGTGGCTACACCTTC

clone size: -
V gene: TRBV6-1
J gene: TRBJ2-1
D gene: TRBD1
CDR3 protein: CASSANRDSPSDEQFF
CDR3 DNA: TGTGCCAGCAGTGCCAACCGGGACAGCCCCTCGGATGAGCAGTTCTTC

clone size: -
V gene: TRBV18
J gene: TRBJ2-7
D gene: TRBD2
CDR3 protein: CASSESGRAPEQYF
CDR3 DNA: TGTGCCAGCTCAGAGAGCGGGAGGGCCCCTGAGCAGTACTTC

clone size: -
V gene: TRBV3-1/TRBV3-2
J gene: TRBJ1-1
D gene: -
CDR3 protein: CASSLGWSEGAFF
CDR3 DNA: TGTGCCAGCAGCCTTGGGTGGTCCGAGGGAGCTTTCTTT

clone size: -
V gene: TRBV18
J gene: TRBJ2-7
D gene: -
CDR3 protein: CASSPLTGTLAREQYF
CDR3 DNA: TGTGCCAGCTCACCACTTACCGGGACTTTGGCCAGAGAGCAGTACTTC

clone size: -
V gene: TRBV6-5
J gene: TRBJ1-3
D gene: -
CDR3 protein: CASVSGERRRNTIYF
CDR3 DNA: TGTGCCAGCGTTTCGGGGGAACGGAGACGAAACACCATATATTTT

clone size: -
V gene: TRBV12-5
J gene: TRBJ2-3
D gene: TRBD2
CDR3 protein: CASGLGLAGTDTQYF
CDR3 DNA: TGTGCTAGTGGTTTGGGACTAGCGGGGACAGATACGCAGTATTTT

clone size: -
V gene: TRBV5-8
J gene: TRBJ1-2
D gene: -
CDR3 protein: CASSRGGRPNYGYTF
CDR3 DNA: TGTGCCAGCAGCCGGGGGGGGCGACCTAACTATGGCTACACCTTC

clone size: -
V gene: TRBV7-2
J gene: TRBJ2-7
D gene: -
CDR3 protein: CASSPMPSSYEQYF
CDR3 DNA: TGTGCCAGCAGCCCGATGCCGAGCTCCTACGAGCAGTACTTC

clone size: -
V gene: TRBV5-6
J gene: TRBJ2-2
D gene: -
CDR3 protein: CASSWGSGSDTGELFF
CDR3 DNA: TGTGCCAGCAGCTGGGGTTCGGGGTCGGACACCGGGGAGCTGTTTTTT

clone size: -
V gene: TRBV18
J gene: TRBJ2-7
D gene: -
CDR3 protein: CASSPYSYEQYF
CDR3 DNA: TGTGCCAGCTCACCCTACTCCTACGAGCAGTACTTC

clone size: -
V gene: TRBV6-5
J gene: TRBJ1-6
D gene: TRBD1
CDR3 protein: CASNMGQGGSPLHF
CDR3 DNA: TGTGCCAGCAACATGGGACAGGGAGGTTCACCCCTCCACTTT

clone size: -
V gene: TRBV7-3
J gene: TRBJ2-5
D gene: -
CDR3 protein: CVSSSSGGVETQYF
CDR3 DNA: TGTGTCAGCAGCTCCTCCGGAGGAGTGGAGACCCAGTACTTC

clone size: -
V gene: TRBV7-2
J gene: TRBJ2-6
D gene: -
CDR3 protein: CASSLDGSGANVLTF
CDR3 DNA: TGTGCCAGCAGCTTAGACGGCTCTGGGGCCAACGTCCTGACTTTC

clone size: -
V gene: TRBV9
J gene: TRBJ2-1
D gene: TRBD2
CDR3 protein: CASSPRASGYQDNEQFF
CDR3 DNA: TGTGCCAGCAGCCCGAGGGCTAGCGGCTACCAAGACAATGAGCAGTTCTTC

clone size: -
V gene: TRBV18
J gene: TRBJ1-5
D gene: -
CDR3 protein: CASSPGGGNQPQHF
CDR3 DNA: TGTGCCAGCTCACCAGGGGGCGGCAATCAGCCCCAGCATTTT

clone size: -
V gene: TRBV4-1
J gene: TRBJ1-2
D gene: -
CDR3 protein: CASSQESRDYGYTF
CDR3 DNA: TGCGCCAGCAGCCAAGAGTCTCGGGACTATGGCTACACCTTC